Below are 27 T cell receptor beta chains sequenced from a single sample in a study of blood T cells in healthy people across ages. A J-beta primer mix and a sample-barcoded 5' primer were used in a second PCR of about 7 to 12 cycles. TCRdb recomputed calls from the 5' RACE reads with MiXCR, one row per CDR3 protein. The sample consists of around 800,000 distinct CDR3 sequences, around 25% of them appearing once. These data also featured in a second study, about T cells of mothers and their children.

The sample comprised blood. These receptors all come from a boy between 5 and 17 years old in good health.

The chain uses TRBV2 and TRBJ2-5, with 8 positions matching TRBD2. Judging by the DNA end, TRBJ2-7 fits better; the J call may be wrong. There are 14 residues in the CDR3. Germline values: CDR1 SNHLY, CDR2 FYNNEI. CDR3 sequence: CASTSGHISYEQYV. CDR3 sequence (DNA): TGTGCCAGCACTAGCGGGCACATTTCCTACGAGCAGTACGTC.

V usage is TRBV3-1 and J usage is TRBJ2-1; 10 bases are shared with TRBD1. V dropped 4 bases and J dropped 11; count of bases not matched to a gene: 5. This CDR3 has 13 amino acids. Germline V lookup: CDR1 LGHDT, CDR2 YNNKEL (reference sequence). Here the CDR3 DNA reads TGTGCCAGCAGCCCTCGACAGGGGGCGAAGCAGTTCTTC. Its protein is CASSPRQGAKQFF.

This clonotype was counted many times. J is TRBJ1-5 and V is TRBV6-5, with D perhaps TRBD1 (6 bases). Germline CDR1 MNHEY, CDR2 SVGAGI. Trimming removed 3 bases at V and 4 bases at J, with 10 bases between. The CDR3 is made up of 14 amino acids. DNA of the CDR3: TGTGCCAGCAGTTATGGGCAGGGGAATCAGCCCCAGCATTTT. This sequence encodes CASSYGQGNQPQHF.

This clonotype was observed a few times. The chain employs TRBV11-2 and TRBJ2-3; no reliable D call. CDR3 length: 13 amino acids. Germline V CDR1 and CDR2: SGHAT, FQNNGV. V was cut by 5 bases and J by 1 base, with 7 bases left in between. The CDR3 sequence: CASSPPRTDTQYF. In nucleotides, the CDR3 is TGTGCCAGCAGCCCTCCGCGCACAGATACGCAGTATTTT.

The J gene is TRBJ1-5, the V gene TRBV12-3 or TRBV12-4; D possibly corresponds to TRBD1 (6 bases). Between the trimmed V and J ends, which lost 6 bases and 6 bases, there was a span of 15 bases. The CDR3 has 14 residues. CDR3 residues: CASSLGATSQPQHF. In DNA, the CDR3 is TGTGCCAGCAGCCTGGGGGCGACCAGTCAGCCCCAGCATTTT.

This clonotype was observed many times. This chain uses TRBV20-1 with TRBJ1-1, with a tentative D call TRBD1 (5 bases). The germline gives CDR1 DFQATT, CDR2 SNEGSKA (reference sequence). Deletions cut 6 bases from V and 5 bases from J, with 16 bases between. CDR3 length equals 13 residues. CDR3 coding DNA: TGCAGTGCGAGGGGCGCAGGGAAGACTGAAGCTTTCTTT. Translating it yields CSARGAGKTEAFF.

The V call is TRBV5-1, the J call TRBJ1-1; D not certain. V was clipped by 2 bases and J by 11 bases, with 13 bases between them. The CDR3 is 12 amino acids. Germline values: CDR1 SGHRS, CDR2 YFSETQ. For the CDR3, the DNA is TGCGCCAGCAGCTTCGACAACCGAAGGGCTTTCTTT. Its translation is CASSFDNRRAFF.

This chain uses TRBV5-1 with TRBJ2-1; the match to TRBD2 covers 9 bases. The CDR3 sequence is 15 residues long. Germline V gene data show CDR1 as SGHRS and CDR2 as YFSETQ. Losses at the gene ends were 1 base for V and 3 bases for J; bases not matched to a gene: 2. CDR3 amino acids: CASSLSGGFYNEQFF. CDR3 in DNA: TGCGCCAGCAGCTTGAGCGGGGGGTTCTACAATGAGCAGTTCTTC.

This chain links TRBV27 with TRBJ2-4; D possibly corresponds to TRBD1 (6 bases). The CDR3 covers 13 residues. The germline V gene has CDR1 MNHEY and CDR2 SMNVEV (reference sequence). The V and J ends lost 5 bases and 3 bases respectively, with 8 bases between them. Here the CDR3 DNA reads TGTGCCAGCAGTAGGGGGAACAAAAACATTCAGTACTTC. Translation gives CASSRGNKNIQYF.

This chain uses TRBV4-1 with TRBJ2-7; D is uncertain. The germline gives CDR1 MGHRA, CDR2 YSYEKL. V gave up 1 base and J gave up 0 bases, with 10 bases separating them. The CDR3 extends over 15 amino acids. The CDR3 spells CASSQVALSSYEQYF. The CDR3, as DNA: TGCGCCAGCAGCCAAGTAGCACTCAGCTCCTACGAGCAGTACTTC.

The chain has TRBV11-2 and TRBJ2-1; D unresolved. The assigned J gene may be wrong: the sequence end matches TRBJ2-7 better. CDR1 and CDR2 from the germline V gene are SGHAT and FQNNGV. This CDR3 spans 13 amino acids. The CDR3 loop reads CASSFPQSYEQYF. For the CDR3, the DNA is TGTGCCAGCAGCTTCCCCCAATCCTACGAGCAGTACTTC.

This clonotype appeared a few times. V and J are TRBV12-3 or TRBV12-4 and TRBJ1-2; TRBD1 agrees at 9 bases. The CDR3 extends over 15 amino acids. V lost 7 bases, J lost 6 bases, and 12 bases stayed unmatched. CDR3 DNA sequence: TGTGCCAGCATCTCTGGGGACAGGGCGGTCCATGGCTACACCTTC. This translates into CASISGDRAVHGYTF.

This chain connects TRBV4-2 to TRBJ1-5; possible D gene TRBD1, 5 bases. This CDR3 is 20 amino acids long. Germline CDR1 LGHNA, CDR2 YNFKEQ. V gave up 0 bases and J gave up 3 bases, with 24 bases separating them. The CDR3 sequence is CASSQDSVRGQPGINQPQHF. CDR3 DNA: TGTGCCAGCAGCCAAGATTCTGTGCGGGGCCAGCCAGGGATCAATCAGCCCCAGCATTTT.

The chain couples TRBV5-1 to TRBJ1-5; no firm D call. The V and J ends lost 2 bases and 8 bases respectively, with 17 bases between them. CDR3 length equals 15 residues. CDR1 is SGHRS, CDR2 YFSETQ, per germline. CDR3 sequence reads: CASSFLKKALEPQHF. The CDR3 nucleotides read TGCGCCAGCAGCTTCTTAAAGAAAGCATTAGAGCCCCAGCATTTT.

The CDR3 DNA is TGTGCCAGCAGTACCTATATCTGGGGGGAAGATGTTGAAGATGGCTACACCTTC. Protein: CASSTYIWGEDVEDGYTF. The V and J genes are TRBV2 and TRBJ1-2, with D possibly TRBD1 on 5 matching bases. Trimming pared 5 bases from V and 6 bases from J, leaving 28 bases between. The CDR3 contains 18 residues. Germline CDR1 reads SNHLY; CDR2 reads FYNNEI.

In regard to this clonotype: One junction end disagrees with the germline gene, perhaps due to a read error. The chain employs TRBV12-3 or TRBV12-4 and TRBJ2-5; TRBD2 might be the D (6 bases). CDR3 size: 14 residues. The CDR3 nucleotides are TGTGCCAGCCGATCGGGACTGGGCGGGGAGACCAAGTACTTC. This translates into CASRSGLGGETKYF.

Only a few counts were recorded for this clonotype. J is TRBJ2-5 and V is TRBV10-3; 7 bases agree with TRBD2. Germline V gives CDR1 ENHRY, CDR2 SYGVKD. The CDR3 totals 14 residues. V shed 8 bases, J shed 1 base, and the junction held 7 bases outside the gene matches. The CDR3: CAIARGEGQETQYF. The CDR3 coding sequence is TGTGCCATCGCCAGAGGGGAGGGCCAAGAGACCCAGTACTTC.

This clonotype came up a few times. The rearrangement joins TRBV5-1 to TRBJ2-3; 10 positions agree with TRBD1. Germline trimming cut 4 bases from V and 4 bases from J; bases unmatched to any gene: 6. The germline V gene has CDR1 SGHRS and CDR2 YFSETQ. The CDR3 is made up of 15 amino acids. The CDR3 here is CASSIGQGVPDTQYF. The CDR3 DNA reads as TGCGCCAGCAGCATCGGACAGGGGGTCCCAGATACGCAGTATTTT.

This clonotype was seen only a few times. J is TRBJ2-5 and V is TRBV3-1; TRBD1 might be the D (6 bases). The DNA end is a closer match to TRBJ2-7, so the J assignment may be wrong. The CDR3 totals 15 residues. CDR1 and CDR2 (germline): LGHDT, YNNKEL (reference sequence). CDR3: CASSPLTGTYYEQYF. In DNA form, the CDR3 reads TGTGCCAGCAGCCCTTTGACCGGGACATATTACGAGCAGTACTTC.

This chain links TRBV9 with TRBJ2-5, with TRBD2 identical over 13 bases. The V and J ends lost 3 bases and 1 base, in that order; junction bases with no gene match: 6. CDR3 length: 17 amino acids. Germline V gene lookup returns CDR1 SGDLS and CDR2 YYNGEE. This chain's CDR3 is CASSGTGTSGIQETQYF. The CDR3 bases are TGTGCCAGCAGCGGAACCGGGACTAGCGGGATCCAAGAGACCCAGTACTTC.

The chain is built from TRBV11-2 and TRBJ2-7, with a weak D call TRBD1 (6 bases). Germline assignment: CDR1 SGHAT and CDR2 FQNNGV. The CDR3 totals 14 residues. V dropped 5 bases and J dropped 0 bases, with 11 bases sitting between them. In nucleotides, the CDR3 is TGTGCCAGCAGCCCCTGGGACATCTCCTACGAGCAGTACTTC. This gives the protein CASSPWDISYEQYF.

There are a few counts of this clonotype. The genes are TRBV2 and TRBJ1-1; D ambiguous. The CDR3 runs to 13 residues. V shed 4 bases and J shed 5 bases, with 11 bases lying between them. In germline, CDR1 is SNHLY, CDR2 FYNNEI. Written as DNA, the CDR3 is TGTGCCAGCAGTGGACCGCTGGGGACTGAAGCTTTCTTT. This gives the protein CASSGPLGTEAFF.

This clonotype was picked up a small number of times. The rearrangement links TRBV9 to TRBJ2-6; D not certain. Germline V gene sequence: CDR1 SGDLS, CDR2 YYNGEE. Trimming cost V 3 bases and J 2 bases, with 12 bases left between them. The length of the CDR3 is 16 residues. The CDR3: CASSGYMSPGANVLTF. As DNA, the CDR3 is TGTGCCAGCAGCGGCTACATGTCTCCTGGGGCCAACGTCCTGACTTTC. Variable domain in full (rest from reference TRBV9 and TRBJ2-6): DSGVTQTPKHLITATGQRVTLRCSPRSGDLSVYWYQQSLDQGLQFLIQYYNGEERAKGNILERFSAQQFPDLHSELNLSSLELGDSALYFCASSGYMSPGANVLTFGAGSRLTVL.

This clonotype has more than one count but fewer than ten. A junction boundary mismatches the germline segment, possibly from a read error. The rearrangement uses TRBV6-1 and TRBJ1-2; weak D call: TRBD1 (5 bases). Per the germline V gene, CDR1 is MNHNS and CDR2 is SASEGT. The CDR3 runs to 13 residues. CDR3 residues: CASSRDPPYGCTF. Here the CDR3 DNA reads TGTGCCAGCAGCCGGGACCCTCCTTATGGCTGCACCTTC.

This clonotype occurred a few times. The chain carries TRBV11-2 and TRBJ2-7, with D unresolved. V lost 4 bases to trimming and J lost 0 bases, with 13 bases between them. Germline V gene sequence: CDR1 SGHAT, CDR2 FQNNGV. The CDR3 is 15 residues long. The CDR3 loop reads CASSSETASSYEQYF. CDR3 bases: TGTGCCAGCAGCTCGGAGACTGCCAGCTCCTACGAGCAGTACTTC.

This clonotype was counted at least ten times. The CDR3 spells CASSAPREKLFF. For the CDR3, the DNA is TGTGCCAGCAGTGCCCCAAGGGAAAAACTGTTTTTT. V usage is TRBV6-6 and J usage is TRBJ1-4; D unresolved. Between the trimmed V and J ends, which lost 5 bases and 8 bases, there was a span of 9 bases. The CDR3 has 12 amino acids. Per the germline V gene, CDR1 is MNHNY and CDR2 is SVGAGI (reference sequence).

The rearrangement uses TRBV12-3 or TRBV12-4 and TRBJ2-2; TRBD1 matches 8 bases. With V trimmed by 5 bases and J by 6 bases, 8 bases remained unmatched. This CDR3 is built from 15 residues. CDR3 nucleotides: TGTGCCAGCAGTCCACGGACAGGGCAACCCGGGGAGCTGTTTTTT. Amino acid sequence: CASSPRTGQPGELFF.